This T cell receptor beta chain was sequenced for a study of T cells after yellow fever vaccination. The study's findings and limits: A small share of clonotypes appeared in both CD4 and CD8 compartments. Though weaker, the secondary response peaked faster, on day 5 versus 15. Most primary-vaccination clones reappeared after the booster (approximately 95% CD4, roughly 88% CD8).

This clonotype was detected only a few times. The antigen remains unidentified. This CDR3 is 14 amino acids long. Trimming at V came to 2 bases and at J to 7 bases, leaving 2 bases not matched to a gene. Germline V lookup: CDR1 ENHRY, CDR2 SYGVKD. A 5'RACE template-switching step, the method used to make TCR cDNA, added a universal primer site and UMIs. TCRdb reprocessed the 5' RACE reads with MiXCR, giving one entry per CDR3 protein. The sample lists 300,000 to 400,000 distinct CDR3 sequences; approximately 4.2% were seen once. Here the sequenced sample was PBMCs, taken 5 days after the yellow fever booster vaccination. The chain joins TRBV10-3 to TRBJ1-5, with 10 positions matching TRBD1. This receptor was taken from a man younger than 30 who received the YFV17D yellow fever vaccine. The CDR3 DNA sequence: TGTGCCATCAGTGAGGCGGACAGGGGGCAGCCCCAGCATTTT. Translated, it gives CAISEADRGQPQHF.